This record looks at one T cell receptor (beta chain) sequence and its context. There are a few counts of this clone. This clone's antigen is unknown. No base quality values were provided; no much bigger clone lies one nucleotide off. Trimming takes 3 bases off V and 5 bases off J; junction bases not matched to a gene: 1. Measured from the cysteine to the phenylalanine, the CDR3 is 13 residues long. This entry keeps only the CDR3 DNA: 39 bases, framed from base 1. From a lookup of the germline V gene (reference sequence), CDR1 and CDR2 are SEHNR and FQNEAQ. Donors were healthy HIV-negative adults with no recently reported acute infections or vaccinations. All donors were Caucasian adults living in Nashville, Tennessee, USA. Magnetic negative selection was used to enrich CD4+ T cells, after which naive cells were positively selected on CD45RA and the negative fraction became the memory subset. After blood collection by leukapheresis, PBMCs were isolated using Ficoll-Histopaque density gradient centrifugation and then cryopreserved in the vapor phase of liquid nitrogen. Analytical flow cytometry was used to check the purity and quantity of every magnetically sorted T cell population. From each sorted fraction, genomic DNA was isolated and quantified by UV absorbance on a Nanodrop 2000c.

The data stem from a study of shared clonotypes between healthy human individuals (dated by TCRdb to the early 2020s). In the study overall: Three men and two women, aged 18 to 49 years, made up the cohort. For each donor, CD4 naive and CD4 memory were each given three plates, CD8 naive was given two plates, and CD8 memory was given one plate. Libraries were prepared and TCR repertoires were sequenced by different laboratories using diverse techniques, in order to increase sequencing depth and limit assay-specific biases. The study deeply sequenced blood TCR repertoires of several healthy adults to estimate repertoire size and the extent of clonotype sharing between individuals. Leukapheresis yielded between about 0.9 and 9 billion PBMCs per donor.

Overall results and qualifications from the work: Pairwise subsampling indicated that sequencing depth was expected to affect the degree of clonotype sharing among donors. Because the study included only a small number of donors, the genetic and exposure-history diversity represented was limited. Higher generation probabilities were observed for clonotypes shared by all four sorted-subset donors than for non-shared clonotypes. Sampling was limited to blood, and TCR repertoires in tissue likely differ from TCR repertoires in blood. Even with the large sequencing depth, rarefaction of the sorted-subset datasets indicated that sequencing was incomplete. When several donors were compared, the shared fraction of clonotypes was around 5% for naive CD4, 3% to 4% for naive CD8, 2.3% for memory CD4, and 0.3% to 0.5% for memory CD8. Naive subsets generally had larger estimated clonotype richness than memory subsets.

TCR CDR3 regions were amplified from genomic DNA by multiplex PCR using the deep immunoSEQ assay. For each cell subset, the extracted genomic DNA was distributed evenly across all wells of several immunoSEQ 96-well plates, and each plate served as one replicate. For sorted subsets, 200 to 250 ng of genomic DNA, equivalent to roughly 33,000 T cell genomes, went into each replicate PCR. Purified libraries were measured with a Qubit 3.0 fluorometer, size-checked on a Bioanalyzer 2100, and measured again with the KAPA Library Quantification kit. Every immunoSEQ 96-well plate was sequenced on a dedicated single-read 150-cycle Illumina NextSeq 550 flow cell. In the original analysis: Because the immunoSEQ output included only junctional sequences and no quality scores, the filtering could not be the same as the filtering used for full-length reads. Sequences were annotated with PyIR, a Python wrapper for IgBLAST v1.9, using IMGT germline references to assign V/J genes and CDR3. Reads were filtered out if the reads had weak V/J assignments (E-value above 1e-6), no CDR3, stop codons, out-of-frame junctions, or ambiguous translated residues. V3J clonotypes were defined as sequences sharing an identical inferred V gene, J gene, and CDR3 amino acid sequence. Percentage overlap between repertoires was computed as shared unique clonotypes divided by the size of the smaller repertoire. Three approaches were used to assess repertoire richness: RTK rarefaction, the Chao1 estimator, and Recon v2.1 estimates of unobserved clonotypes. Generation probabilities for all TCRbeta clonotypes obtained by the gDNA method from a handful of donors were computed using OLGA. Imported from immuneACCESS, the table was reduced by TCRdb to in-frame sequences with V and J called. These copies leave out some clones; in studies compared against another copy, an unresolved V gene accounts for under half, and the cause of the remainder is not known. The D gene and trimming were derived from the DNA, and the V and J assignments and clone size from that table. The sample data list some 680,000 clones, and about three quarters of these were observed just once. The ten largest clonotypes hold about 1.8% of the sample.

This TCR was sampled from a woman in her twenties or thirties in good health. The chain is encoded by TRBV7-9 joined to TRBJ2-1; TRBD1 agrees with 7 junctional bases. Sequencing was done on a sample of memory CD4+ T cells sorted from blood. Per the publication, the cell subset or site label means: CD45RA-negative fraction. In nucleotides, the sequence is TGTGCCAGCAGCTTCGACAGGGACAATGAGCAGTTCTTC. Translated, this gives CASSFDRDNEQFF.